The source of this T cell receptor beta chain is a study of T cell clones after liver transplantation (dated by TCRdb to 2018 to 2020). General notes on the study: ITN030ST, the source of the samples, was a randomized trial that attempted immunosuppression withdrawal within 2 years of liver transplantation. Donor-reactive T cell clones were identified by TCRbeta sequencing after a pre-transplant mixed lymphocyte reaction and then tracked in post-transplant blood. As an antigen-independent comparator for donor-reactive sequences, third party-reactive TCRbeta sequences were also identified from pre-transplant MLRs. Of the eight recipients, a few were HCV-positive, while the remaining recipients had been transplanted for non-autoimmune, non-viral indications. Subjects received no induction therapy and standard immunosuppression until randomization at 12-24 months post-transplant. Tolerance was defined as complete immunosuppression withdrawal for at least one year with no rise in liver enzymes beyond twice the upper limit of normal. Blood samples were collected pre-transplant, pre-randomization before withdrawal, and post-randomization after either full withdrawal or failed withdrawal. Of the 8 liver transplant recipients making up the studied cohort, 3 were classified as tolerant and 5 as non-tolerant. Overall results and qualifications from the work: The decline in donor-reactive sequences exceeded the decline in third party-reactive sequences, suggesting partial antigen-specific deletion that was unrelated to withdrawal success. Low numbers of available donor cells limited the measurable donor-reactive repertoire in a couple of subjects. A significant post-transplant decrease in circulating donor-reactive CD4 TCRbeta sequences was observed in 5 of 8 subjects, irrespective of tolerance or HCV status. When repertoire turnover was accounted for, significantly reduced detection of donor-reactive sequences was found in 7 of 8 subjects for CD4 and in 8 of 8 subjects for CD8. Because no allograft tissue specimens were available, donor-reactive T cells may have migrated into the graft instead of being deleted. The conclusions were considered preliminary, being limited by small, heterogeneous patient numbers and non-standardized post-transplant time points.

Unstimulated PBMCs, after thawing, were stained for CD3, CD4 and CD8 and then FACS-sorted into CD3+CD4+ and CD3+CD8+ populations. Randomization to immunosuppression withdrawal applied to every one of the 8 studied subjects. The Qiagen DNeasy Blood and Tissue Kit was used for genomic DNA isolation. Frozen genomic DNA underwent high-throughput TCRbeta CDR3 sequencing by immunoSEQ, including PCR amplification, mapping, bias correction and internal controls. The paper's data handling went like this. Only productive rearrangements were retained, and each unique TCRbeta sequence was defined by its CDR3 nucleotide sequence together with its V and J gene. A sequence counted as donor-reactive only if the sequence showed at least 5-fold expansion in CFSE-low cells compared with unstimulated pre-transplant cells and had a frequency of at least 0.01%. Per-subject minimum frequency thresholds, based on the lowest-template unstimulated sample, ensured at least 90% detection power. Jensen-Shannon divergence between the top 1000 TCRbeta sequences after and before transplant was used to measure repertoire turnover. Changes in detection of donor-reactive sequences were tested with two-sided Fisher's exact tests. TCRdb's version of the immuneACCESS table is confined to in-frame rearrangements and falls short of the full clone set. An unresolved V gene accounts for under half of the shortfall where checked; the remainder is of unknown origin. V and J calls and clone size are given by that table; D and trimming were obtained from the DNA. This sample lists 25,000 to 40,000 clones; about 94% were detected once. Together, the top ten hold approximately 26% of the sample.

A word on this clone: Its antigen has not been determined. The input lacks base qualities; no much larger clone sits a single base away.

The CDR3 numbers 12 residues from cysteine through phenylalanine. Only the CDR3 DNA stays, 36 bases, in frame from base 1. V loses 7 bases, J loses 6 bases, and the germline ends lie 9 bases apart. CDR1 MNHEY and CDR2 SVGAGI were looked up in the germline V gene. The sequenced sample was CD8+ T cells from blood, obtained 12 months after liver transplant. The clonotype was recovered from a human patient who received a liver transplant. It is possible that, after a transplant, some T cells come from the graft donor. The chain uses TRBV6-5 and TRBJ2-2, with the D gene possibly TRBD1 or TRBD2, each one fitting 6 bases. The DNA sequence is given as TGTGCCAGCACTAGGGGGGCCGGGGAGCTGTTTTTT. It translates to CASTRGAGELFF.